One T cell receptor (beta chain) is described in this entry. J was trimmed by 5 bases and V by 6 bases; bases with no gene match: 4. The CDR3 length is 14 residues. Germline CDR1 is SGHTA and CDR2 is FQGNSA. The data stem from a study of spatial heterogeneity in lung cancer. Overall study: TCR and UMI combinations that were unique each appeared, on average, more than ten times in raw reads.

The time point: blood at routine non-recurrence follow-up after resection. No cells were sorted before sequencing. The whole RNA sequenced was extracted from tumor, nontumor lung or frozen PBMC. A single record per CDR3 protein comes from TCRdb applying MiXCR to the 5' RACE reads. Of about 52,000 distinct CDR3 sequences in the sample, around 7% were seen once. This rearrangement joins TRBV7-2 to TRBJ1-5, with 10 bases fitting TRBD1. The receptor was derived from a female donor with early-stage non-small cell lung cancer. The source was PBMCs, collected at follow-up. The CDR3: CASSRDRGDQPQHF. Here the CDR3 DNA reads TGTGCCAGCAGTCGGGACAGGGGAGATCAGCCCCAGCATTTT.